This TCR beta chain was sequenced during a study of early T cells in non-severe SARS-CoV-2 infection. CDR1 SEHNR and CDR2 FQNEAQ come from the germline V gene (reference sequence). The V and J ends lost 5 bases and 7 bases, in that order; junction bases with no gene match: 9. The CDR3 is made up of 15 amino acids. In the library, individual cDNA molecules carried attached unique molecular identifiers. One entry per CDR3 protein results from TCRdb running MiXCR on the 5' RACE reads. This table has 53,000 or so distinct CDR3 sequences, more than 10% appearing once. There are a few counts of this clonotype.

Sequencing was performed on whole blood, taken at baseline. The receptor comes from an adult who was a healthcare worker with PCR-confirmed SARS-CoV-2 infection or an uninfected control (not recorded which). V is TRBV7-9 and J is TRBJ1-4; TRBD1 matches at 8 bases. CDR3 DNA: TGTGCCAGCAGCGGACGGACAGGGAGGGGTGAAAAACTGTTTTTT. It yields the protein CASSGRTGRGEKLFF.